The rows below give T cell receptor beta chains drawn from one sample of a study of T cell responses to AZD1222 COVID-19 vaccine. Sequenced by immunoSEQ multiplex PCR; TCRdb stores in-frame clones only, minus some. The sample shows 100,000 or so clones, just over 85% of them seen only once. This sample comprised peripheral blood, obtained on day 0 of AZD1222 vaccination. These receptors all stem from an adult in good health. The conserved cysteine and the conserved F or W are not part of the CDR3 here. Fields, in order: J gene, CDR3 length, V gene, CDR3 protein.

j_call: TRBJ2-2
cdr3_length: 14
v_call: TRBV18
cdr3_aa: ASSPQGSRNTGELF

j_call: TRBJ2-1
cdr3_length: 12
v_call: TRBV5-6
cdr3_aa: ASSFADRYNEQF

j_call: TRBJ2-3
cdr3_length: 16
v_call: TRBV13
cdr3_aa: ASSLAPGQGLSTDTQY

j_call: TRBJ1-4
cdr3_length: 13
v_call: TRBV10-2
cdr3_aa: ASSDLQGAGEKLF

j_call: TRBJ2-1
cdr3_length: 15
v_call: TRBV4-2
cdr3_aa: ASSQVAGASSYNEQF

j_call: TRBJ2-3
cdr3_length: 9
v_call: TRBV20-1
cdr3_aa: SARGGASQY

j_call: TRBJ1-1
cdr3_length: 13
v_call: TRBV5-5
cdr3_aa: ASSRMDRDHTEAF

j_call: TRBJ2-7
cdr3_length: 10
v_call: TRBV18
cdr3_aa: ASSPLGDEQY

j_call: TRBJ1-3
cdr3_length: 11
v_call: TRBV19
cdr3_aa: ASSKTEEWTIY

j_call: TRBJ1-5
cdr3_length: 11
v_call: TRBV28
cdr3_aa: GSGDYSNQPQH

j_call: TRBJ1-6
cdr3_length: 14
v_call: TRBV23-1
cdr3_aa: ASRTTGLQFNSPLH

j_call: TRBJ2-6
cdr3_length: 15
v_call: TRBV5-6
cdr3_aa: ASLVNNSQSRANVLT

j_call: TRBJ1-1
cdr3_length: 11
v_call: TRBV12-3/TRBV12-4
cdr3_aa: ASRGVGNTEAF

j_call: TRBJ2-1
cdr3_length: 14
v_call: TRBV27
cdr3_aa: ASSLLLAGNYNEQF

j_call: TRBJ2-1
cdr3_length: 10
v_call: TRBV5-1
cdr3_aa: ASSLVRNEQF

j_call: TRBJ1-6
cdr3_length: 14
v_call: TRBV7-8
cdr3_aa: ASSLGVSSYNSPLH

j_call: TRBJ2-7
cdr3_length: 12
v_call: TRBV14
cdr3_aa: ASSQVAGAGEQY

j_call: TRBJ2-3
cdr3_length: 11
v_call: TRBV7-7
cdr3_aa: ASSLASTDTQY

j_call: TRBJ2-1
cdr3_length: 13
v_call: TRBV6-5
cdr3_aa: ASSYPSGGVYEQF

j_call: TRBJ1-6
cdr3_length: 14
v_call: TRBV7-9
cdr3_aa: ASSLDISFGGSPLH

j_call: TRBJ1-4
cdr3_length: 12
v_call: TRBV5-5
cdr3_aa: ASSLLVTDQKLF

j_call: TRBJ1-2
cdr3_length: 10
v_call: TRBV5-4
cdr3_aa: ASSLLRGGYT

j_call: TRBJ1-1
cdr3_length: 14
v_call: TRBV27
cdr3_aa: ASRALGGRLNTEAF

j_call: TRBJ2-7
cdr3_length: 12
v_call: TRBV24-1
cdr3_aa: ATSDVAGFGEQY

j_call: TRBJ2-3
cdr3_length: 16
v_call: TRBV19
cdr3_aa: ASSIESAEAGRADTQY

j_call: TRBJ1-2
cdr3_length: 10
v_call: TRBV7-9
cdr3_aa: ASSFRGHGYT

j_call: TRBJ2-1
cdr3_length: 11
v_call: TRBV29-1
cdr3_aa: SGRGAVYNEQF

j_call: TRBJ2-3
cdr3_length: 14
v_call: TRBV7-2
cdr3_aa: ASSLGGRAHTDTQY

j_call: TRBJ1-4
cdr3_length: 12
v_call: TRBV4-1
cdr3_aa: ASSQTGGSEKLF

j_call: TRBJ1-2
cdr3_length: 11
v_call: TRBV5-5
cdr3_aa: ASSLQGANGYT

j_call: TRBJ1-4
cdr3_length: 13
v_call: TRBV7-9
cdr3_aa: ASSRSGQLNEKLF

j_call: TRBJ2-1
cdr3_length: 12
v_call: TRBV12-5
cdr3_aa: ASGEPGPYNEQF

j_call: TRBJ1-4
cdr3_length: 13
v_call: TRBV6-6
cdr3_aa: ASSKTAGTNEKLF

j_call: TRBJ1-2
cdr3_length: 14
v_call: TRBV10-2
cdr3_aa: ASSEPRTGRAYGYT

j_call: TRBJ2-4
cdr3_length: 12
v_call: TRBV20-1
cdr3_aa: SASPRLAKNIQY

j_call: TRBJ1-1
cdr3_length: 11
v_call: TRBV27
cdr3_aa: ASSLRRGTEAF

j_call: TRBJ2-1
cdr3_length: 17
v_call: TRBV14
cdr3_aa: ASSQGLMSAGFWGNEQF

j_call: TRBJ2-3
cdr3_length: 11
v_call: TRBV9
cdr3_aa: ASSDGGWDTQY

j_call: TRBJ2-1
cdr3_length: 12
v_call: TRBV29-1
cdr3_aa: SVEDRRSYNEQF

j_call: TRBJ1-1
cdr3_length: 12
v_call: TRBV4-2
cdr3_aa: ASSQDQQGSEAF